This TCR beta chain was recorded in a study of T cell repertoires in cytomegalovirus infection. TCRdb redid the calling of the reads with MiXCR, one entry per CDR3 protein. The sample lists fewer than 1,000,000 distinct CDR3 sequences; roughly 31% were seen once. This clonotype was counted a few times. The antigen remains unidentified. The V and J ends lost 5 bases and 5 bases respectively, with 15 bases between them. In germline, CDR1 is SGHVS, CDR2 FQNEAQ. This CDR3 is 14 amino acids long. The J gene is TRBJ2-5, the V gene TRBV7-8, with TRBD2 as a possible D gene (5 bases). The starting material was cultured CD8+ T cells from PBMCs, obtained from culture after CMV antigen stimulation. The clonotype was recovered from a human donor in good health (CMV status not recorded). Some clones in this sample may be carry-over from other donors' samples. CDR3 loop: CASSASASWETQYF. In nucleotides, the CDR3 is TGTGCCAGCAGCGCCTCGGCTAGCTGGGAGACCCAGTACTTC.